This TCR beta chain was captured in a study of glioma-infiltrating T cells after dendritic cell vaccination. Overall study: Samples are from glioblastoma patients in Phase I and II dendritic cell vaccine trials.

A note on this clone: Within the sample, other DNA sequences also encode this same CDR3.

CDR3 length: 13 residues. Germline V gene sequence: CDR1 SNHLY, CDR2 FYNNEI. V shed 7 bases and J shed 9 bases, with 13 bases lying between them. Input was roughly 2.2 ug genomic DNA, or all available if less. Repertoires were generated with immunoSEQ multiplex PCR, while TCRdb's copy carries only in-frame clones and drops some. The repertoire has tens of thousands of clones, about 89% of them found once; the top ten carry around 10%. This sample's time point: after dendritic cell vaccination, including at tumor progression/relapse. All glioblastoma patients lacked an isocitrate dehydrogenase mutation.

The chain couples TRBV2 to TRBJ1-6; no clear D. The TCR originated in a human donor with glioblastoma. The starting material was blood, obtained after dendritic cell vaccination. In DNA, the CDR3 is TGTGCCAGCACTGGAAGGGAGGGTTCACCCCTCCACTTT. Its translation: CASTGREGSPLHF. Combining the CDR3 with reference TRBV2 and TRBJ1-6 gives the whole variable domain EPEVTQTPSHQVTQMGQEVILRCVPISNHLYFYWYRQILGQKVEFLVSFYNNEISEKSEIFDDQFSVERPDGSNFTLKIRSTKLEDSAMYFCASTGREGSPLHFGNGTRLTVT.